One T cell receptor beta chain is described in this entry. Its antigen is currently unknown. Uncontrolled infection, other autoimmune disease, pregnancy or lactation disqualified patients from enrolment. Diagnoses rested on clinical symptoms, serum thyroxine and TRAb, thyroid ultrasound and orbital computed tomography. V lost 1 base, J lost 4 bases, and 17 bases lay in between. Looked up from germline, CDR1 is SGHRS and CDR2 is YFSETQ. The CDR3 length is 16 residues. The data belong to a study of T cells in Graves' hyperthyroidism and ophthalmopathy. Using RNA transcripts as the source, TCR beta CDR3 regions were amplified. First-round RT-PCR targeting the TCR CDR3 was performed with the HTBI primer set. One entry per CDR3 protein results from TCRdb running MiXCR on the multiplex PCR reads. The sample has hundreds of thousands of distinct CDR3 sequences, 45% seen once. Study-level points and caveats: Ophthalmopathy was model-predicted a median roughly 6.3 months pre-onset.

The sequenced sample was peripheral blood or thyroid tissue (not recorded which). J is TRBJ2-5 and V is TRBV5-1; D possibly corresponds to TRBD1 (5 bases). The origin of this receptor is an adult man with Graves' disease, either hyperthyroidism or ophthalmopathy (not recorded which). The CDR3 DNA is TGCGCCAGCAGCTTGTCGAAGCTTGCAGGGTCAGAGACCCAGTACTTC. As protein: CASSLSKLAGSETQYF.